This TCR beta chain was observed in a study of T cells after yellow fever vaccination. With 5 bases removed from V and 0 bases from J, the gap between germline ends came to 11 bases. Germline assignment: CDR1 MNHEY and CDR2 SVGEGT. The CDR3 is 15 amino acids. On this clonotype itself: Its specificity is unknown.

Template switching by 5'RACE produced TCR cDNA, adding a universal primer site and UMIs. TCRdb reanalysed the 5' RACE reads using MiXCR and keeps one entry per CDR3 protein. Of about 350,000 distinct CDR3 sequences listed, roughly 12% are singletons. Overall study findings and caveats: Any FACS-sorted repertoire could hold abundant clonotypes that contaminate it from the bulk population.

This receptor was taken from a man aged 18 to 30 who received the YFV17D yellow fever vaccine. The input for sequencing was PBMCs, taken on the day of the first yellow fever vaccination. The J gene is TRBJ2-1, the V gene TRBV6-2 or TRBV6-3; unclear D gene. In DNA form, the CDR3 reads TGTGCCAGCAGTATGTACATCGCCTCCTACAATGAGCAGTTCTTC. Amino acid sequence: CASSMYIASYNEQFF.